This passage covers 10 T cell receptor beta chains from one sample sequenced in a study of shared clonotypes between healthy human individuals. The protocol was immunoSEQ multiplex PCR, while the TCRdb copy is restricted to in-frame clones and leaves out a portion. The sample consists of approximately 2.5 million clones, around 90% of them appearing once. Sequenced: naive CD4+ T cells sorted from blood. Subset meaning: CD45RA+ positively selected. The receptors originated from a man aged 18 to 35 in good health.

The J gene is TRBJ1-1, the V gene TRBV10-3; 9 bases are shared with TRBD1. Germline assignment: CDR1 ENHRY and CDR2 SYGVKD. The CDR3 has 12 amino acids. The V segment lost 8 bases and the J segment 10 bases; nucleotides outside the gene matches: 8. This CDR3 reads CAIGQQGAGAFF. CDR3 sequence (DNA): TGTGCCATCGGTCAACAGGGGGCCGGAGCTTTCTTT.

This clone was found once. The chain is built from TRBV6-6 and TRBJ2-7; D is perhaps TRBD1 or TRBD2 (5 bases each). CDR3 length: 16 residues. Trimming pared 2 bases from V and 6 bases from J, leaving 20 bases between. Per germline, CDR1 MNHNY and CDR2 SVGAGI (reference sequence). The chain's CDR3 is CASSYLSGTPGTEQYF. CDR3 sequence (DNA): TGTGCCAGCAGTTACCTAAGTGGGACCCCGGGAACCGAGCAGTACTTC.

The V and J genes are TRBV28 and TRBJ1-6; D gene ambiguous. The CDR3 has 14 amino acids. V lost 10 bases and J lost 9, with 19 bases in between. Germline V gene data show CDR1 as MDHEN and CDR2 as SYDVKM. CDR3 protein: CANKDDKAGSPLHF. The DNA of the CDR3 is TGTGCCAACAAAGACGACAAGGCGGGTTCACCCCTCCACTTT.

Points on this clone: The same CDR3 can be traced to other DNA sequences in this sample. The chain joins TRBV7-2 to TRBJ2-3; D not resolved. This CDR3 spans 14 amino acids. The ends were cut back, 5 bases at V and 2 bases at J, with 11 bases in the middle. Germline V gives CDR1 SGHTA, CDR2 FQGNSA. Here the CDR3 DNA reads TGTGCCAGCAGCCTTGACGGGTACACAGATACGCAGTATTTT. Its protein is CASSLDGYTDTQYF. Full variable domain (outside the CDR3, taken from reference TRBV7-2 and TRBJ2-3): GAGVSQSPSNKVTEKGKDVELRCDPISGHTALYWYRQSLGQGLEFLIYFQGNSAPDKSGLPSDRFSAERTGGSVSTLTIQRTQQEDSAVYLCASSLDGYTDTQYFGPGTRLTVL.

The chain joins TRBV5-5 to TRBJ1-2, with D tentatively TRBD1 (6 bases). The CDR3 consists of 14 residues. Germline V lookup: CDR1 SGHKS, CDR2 YYEKEE (reference sequence). V lost 1 base and J lost 8, with 15 bases in between. The CDR3 DNA sequence: TGTGCCAGCAGCTTGCCCCGGGGGGGCGGAGGCTACACCTTC. Its protein is CASSLPRGGGGYTF.

This chain connects TRBV9 to TRBJ1-6; D gene uncertain. V gave up 0 bases and J gave up 3 bases, with 7 bases separating them. The germline CDR1 and CDR2 sequences are SGDLS and YYNGEE. This CDR3 region has 15 residues. The CDR3 protein is CASSVAGNYNSPLHF. The CDR3 DNA reads as TGTGCCAGCAGCGTAGCGGGTAACTATAATTCACCCCTCCACTTT.

The J gene is TRBJ2-3, the V gene TRBV7-2; 7 bases line up with TRBD2. The germline gives CDR1 SGHTA, CDR2 FQGNSA. Trimming cost V 2 bases and J 2 bases; bases outside gene matches: 4. CDR3 length: 15 amino acids. For the CDR3, the DNA is TGTGCCAGCAGCTTAAGCGGGGCCGTCACAGATACGCAGTATTTT. The encoded protein is CASSLSGAVTDTQYF.

The chain links TRBV6-5 to TRBJ1-2, with no clear D. The germline gives CDR1 MNHEY, CDR2 SVGAGI. V lost 4 bases and J 1 base, leaving 13 bases between the germline ends. The length of the CDR3 is 15 residues. The DNA of the CDR3 is TGTGCCAGCAGTTCCCCTCTAATGGGTAACTATGGCTACACCTTC. Translated: CASSSPLMGNYGYTF.

This sequence joins TRBV6-1 and TRBJ1-2, with 7 bases lining up with TRBD1. CDR1 and CDR2 (germline): MNHNS, SASEGT. This CDR3 has 14 residues. V gave up 4 bases and J gave up 4 bases; unmatched junction bases: 6. The chain's CDR3 is CASSVDPGGYGYTF. CDR3 in DNA: TGTGCCAGCAGTGTCGATCCAGGGGGCTATGGCTACACCTTC.

In the case of this clone: Other nucleotide sequences in the sample specify the same CDR3. The CDR3 protein is CASSLGVGNTEAFF. In DNA, the CDR3 is TGTGCCAGCAGCTTGGGGGTCGGAAACACTGAAGCTTTCTTT. This chain connects TRBV7-9 to TRBJ1-1; the D gene is possibly TRBD1 (5 bases). V lost 3 bases to trimming and J lost 2 bases, with 10 bases between them. Germline assignment: CDR1 SEHNR and CDR2 FQNEAQ (reference sequence). This CDR3 has 14 amino acids. Variable domain in full (rest from reference TRBV7-9 and TRBJ1-1): DTGVSQNPRHKITKRGQNVTFRCDPISEHNRLYWYRQTLGQGPEFLTYFQNEAQLEKSRLLSDRFSAERPKGSFSTLEIQRTEQGDSAMYLCASSLGVGNTEAFFGQGTRLTVV.